Listed here are 18 T cell receptor beta chains from one sample, sequenced in a study of T cell changes during pregnancy in multiple sclerosis. The assay was immunoSEQ multiplex PCR, and TCRdb's table has in-frame clones only and misses some. The data show about 38,000 clones, with 75% to 95% seen just once and 5% to 6.5% held by the top ten. Sequenced here: CD8+ T cells from peripheral blood mononuclear cells, sampled in the second trimester of pregnancy. The receptors here all came from a female donor with multiple sclerosis, enrolled in a pregnancy study.

This clone is a singleton in its sample. V is TRBV27 and J is TRBJ1-5, with no clear D. CDR1 is MNHEY and CDR2 is SMNVEV in the germline V gene (reference sequence). The CDR3 consists of 14 residues. The germline V and J ends were trimmed by 8 bases and 7 bases, with 18 bases remaining between them. The CDR3 bases are TGTGCCAGCGGGTCCTGGGCGAGTTACCAGCCCCAGCATTTT. This sequence encodes CASGSWASYQPQHF.

The chain uses TRBV7-9 and TRBJ1-4, with D maybe TRBD1 (6 bases). This CDR3 spans 15 amino acids. CDR1 and CDR2 from the germline V gene are SEHNR and FQNEAQ (reference sequence). Trimming took off 5 bases at V and 5 bases at J, with 15 bases between the two ends. DNA for the CDR3: TGTGCCAGCAGCCAAACAGGGAACCCAAATGAAAAACTGTTTTTT. Its translation is CASSQTGNPNEKLFF.

The rearrangement uses TRBV5-1 and TRBJ1-1; 9 nucleotides align to TRBD1. V gave up 4 bases and J gave up 3 bases; unmatched junction bases: 16. Germline CDR1 and CDR2: SGHRS and YFSETQ. The CDR3 is made up of 18 amino acids. DNA of the CDR3: TGCGCCAGCAGCCTGACGGGGGGACAGGGTACAAAATACACTGAAGCTTTCTTT. Translated, it gives CASSLTGGQGTKYTEAFF. The entire variable domain, with the rest obtained from reference TRBV5-1 and TRBJ1-1, is as follows: KAGVTQTPRYLIKTRGQQVTLSCSPISGHRSVSWYQQTPGQGLQFLFEYFSETQRNKGNFPGRFSGRQFSNSRSEMNVSTLELGDSALYLCASSLTGGQGTKYTEAFFGQGTRLTVV.

This chain links TRBV7-2 with TRBJ2-1; 9 bases are a match to TRBD1. V was clipped by 0 bases and J by 9 bases; unmatched bases: 6. The germline V gene has CDR1 SGHTA and CDR2 FQGNSA. The length of the CDR3 is 15 residues. CDR3 DNA sequence: TGTGCCAGCAGCTTAGCCGGGACAGGGTATGTTGAGCAGTTCTTC. Translating it yields CASSLAGTGYVEQFF.

The J gene is TRBJ2-1, the V gene TRBV4-3; the match to TRBD1 covers 8 bases. CDR3 length: 15 amino acids. V lost 1 base and J lost 7; bases outside the gene matches: 6. Germline V gene sequence: CDR1 LGHNA, CDR2 YSLEER. The CDR3 coding sequence is TGCGCCAGCAGCCAAGGGGTCAGGGGGCGGAATGAGCAGTTCTTC. As protein: CASSQGVRGRNEQFF.

The V and J genes are TRBV5-4 and TRBJ2-3, with 8 bases aligning to TRBD2. Trimming removed 4 bases from V and 2 bases from J; junction bases left unmatched: 6. Germline V lookup: CDR1 SGHNT, CDR2 YYREEE (reference sequence). The CDR3 is 15 residues long. CDR3 DNA: TGTGCCAGCAGCCTGGCGGGGGGAGACACAGATACGCAGTATTTT. It yields the protein CASSLAGGDTDTQYF.

The chain joins TRBV29-1 to TRBJ1-2; no clear D. This CDR3 is built from 14 residues. Germline loops: CDR1 SQVTM, CDR2 ANQGSEA. V gave up 0 bases and J gave up 3 bases, with 11 bases separating them. The chain's CDR3 is CSVEELSDYYGYTF. The CDR3 DNA reads as TGCAGCGTTGAAGAGTTGTCGGACTACTATGGCTACACCTTC.

The chain carries TRBV5-6 and TRBJ2-7; D gene unclear. The V gene's germline CDR1 is SGHDT and CDR2 YYEEEE. The CDR3 sequence is 11 residues long. The V and J ends lost 0 bases and 5 bases respectively, with 3 bases between them. The chain's CDR3 is CASSLGNEQYF. The CDR3 DNA reads TGTGCCAGCAGCTTGGGTAACGAGCAGTACTTC.

This sequence joins TRBV6-5 and TRBJ1-1; D unclear. This CDR3 has 15 residues. The V end lost 4 bases, the J end lost 0 bases, and 12 bases lay between the germline ends. Germline assignment: CDR1 MNHEY and CDR2 SVGAGI. The CDR3 region has the DNA TGTGCCAGCAGTTCTCCCCCCGGTCTGAACACTGAAGCTTTCTTT. Amino acid sequence: CASSSPPGLNTEAFF.

V gene TRBV10-3 combines with J gene TRBJ2-7; 9 nucleotides match TRBD1. The CDR3 is 17 residues long. V lost 3 bases, J lost 5 bases, and 14 bases stayed unmatched. Germline assignment: CDR1 ENHRY and CDR2 SYGVKD. The chain's CDR3 is CAISDKRAGTGLNEQYF. CDR3 sequence (DNA): TGTGCCATCAGTGATAAAAGAGCCGGGACAGGGCTCAACGAGCAGTACTTC.

The chain couples TRBV7-9 to TRBJ1-1; D possibly corresponds to TRBD1 (6 bases). V was shortened by 5 bases and J by 10 bases, with 23 bases between the two germline ends. The CDR3 spans 15 residues. Germline CDR1 SEHNR, CDR2 FQNEAQ (reference sequence). The CDR3 nucleotides read TGTGCCAGCAGCCACTACGGTGTCGGGGGGCCCAGAGCTTTCTTT. Its translation: CASSHYGVGGPRAFF.

The chain combines TRBV12-5 with TRBJ1-3; D not certain. V lost 8 bases and J lost 4, with 15 bases in between. The CDR3 has 14 amino acids. Germline V lookup: CDR1 LGHNT, CDR2 FRNRAP. The chain's CDR3 is CASRGSGRGNTIYF. CDR3 DNA: TGTGCTAGTCGAGGTTCGGGGAGGGGAAACACCATATATTTT.

This clone was seen just once. V is TRBV10-3 and J is TRBJ1-5; possibly TRBD1 for D (5 bases). With 0 bases removed from V and 2 bases from J, the gap between germline ends came to 11 bases. The germline gives CDR1 ENHRY, CDR2 SYGVKD. CDR3 length: 16 residues. The CDR3 protein is CAISESRVGGNQPQHF. CDR3 bases: TGTGCCATCAGTGAGTCAAGGGTAGGGGGCAATCAGCCCCAGCATTTT.

The chain joins TRBV6-4 to TRBJ2-1; maybe TRBD2 (5 bases). Between the trimmed V and J ends, which lost 0 bases and 9 bases, there was a span of 9 bases. CDR3 length: 13 residues. Looked up from germline, CDR1 is MRHNA and CDR2 is SNTAGT. This CDR3 is CASSDSPGGEQFF. The CDR3 bases are TGTGCCAGCAGTGACTCTCCAGGAGGTGAGCAGTTCTTC.

This chain joins TRBV19 and TRBJ2-1; 10 bases align to TRBD2. Losses at the gene ends were 7 bases for V and 2 bases for J; bases not matched to a gene: 2. The germline V gene has CDR1 LNHDA and CDR2 SQIVND (reference sequence). The CDR3 sequence is 14 residues long. Here the CDR3 DNA reads TGTGCCAGTACCCTAGCGGGGGCCTACAATGAGCAGTTCTTC. It is translated as CASTLAGAYNEQFF.

This clone has only one observation. The chain joins TRBV2 to TRBJ2-1, with 11 bases matching TRBD2. CDR3 length equals 14 residues. Germline CDR1 and CDR2: SNHLY and FYNNEI. The ends lost 11 bases at V and 7 bases at J; junction bases unmatched: 10. The CDR3 region is CAGSELAGVNEQFF. DNA for the CDR3: TGTGCCGGATCGGAACTAGCGGGAGTGAATGAGCAGTTCTTC.

The chain links TRBV7-8 to TRBJ1-2, with a weak D call TRBD1 (5 bases). V was clipped by 5 bases and J by 8 bases, with 15 bases between them. This CDR3 comprises 13 residues. Per germline, CDR1 SGHVS and CDR2 FQNEAQ. The CDR3 coding sequence is TGTGCCAGCAGCCGAGAACAGGCGGGAGGCTACACCTTC. Its protein is CASSREQAGGYTF.

This clone has a handful of counts. The rearrangement links TRBV6-6 to TRBJ2-1; 13 nucleotides line up with TRBD2. Germline CDR1 MNHNY, CDR2 SVGAGI (reference sequence). Trimming removed 4 bases from V and 7 bases from J; junction bases left unmatched: 7. There are 16 residues in the CDR3. The CDR3 region has the DNA TGTGCCAGCAGTTCCCCGACTAGCGGGAGGAGTAATGAGCAGTTCTTC. It encodes CASSSPTSGRSNEQFF.